Listed below are T cell receptor beta chains from one sample, sequenced in a study of blood T cell repertoires in COVID-19. Assay: immunoSEQ multiplex PCR; the TCRdb copy retains only in-frame clones and omits some. The sample records 60,000 to 65,000 clones, roughly 80% being singletons. The sequenced sample consisted of peripheral blood. The receptors stem from a man aged 60 to 69 with COVID-19, enrolled during active disease. CDR3s include the opening cysteine and the closing phenylalanine or tryptophan. A D gene is named only where the DNA matches it firmly. The listing skips clone size in some rows; elsewhere it reads once, few, many or a size class.

j_call: TRBJ2-3; clone_size: .; cdr3_length: 15; d_call: .; v_call: TRBV24-1; cdr3_aa: CATGGGQGRGDTQYF; cdr3_nt: TGTGCCACGGGGGGTGGGCAGGGTCGAGGAGATACGCAGTATTTT
j_call: TRBJ2-7; clone_size: .; cdr3_length: 16; d_call: .; v_call: TRBV5-5; cdr3_aa: CASSAAAGTFSYEQYF; cdr3_nt: TGTGCCAGCAGCGCGGCGGCGGGAACCTTCTCCTACGAGCAGTACTTC
j_call: TRBJ1-5; clone_size: .; cdr3_length: 15; d_call: TRBD1; v_call: TRBV2; cdr3_aa: CASSLGTGSNQPQHF; cdr3_nt: TGTGCCAGCAGTCTCGGGACAGGGTCTAATCAGCCCCAGCATTTT
j_call: TRBJ2-3; clone_size: .; cdr3_length: 17; d_call: TRBD2; v_call: TRBV4-1; cdr3_aa: CASSQDRASGSTDTQYF; cdr3_nt: TGCGCCAGCAGCCAAGATAGGGCTAGCGGGAGCACAGATACGCAGTATTTT
j_call: TRBJ1-3; clone_size: .; cdr3_length: 13; d_call: .; v_call: TRBV10-3; cdr3_aa: CAYEDTRRNTIYF; cdr3_nt: TGTGCCTACGAGGATACAAGGCGAAACACCATATATTTT
j_call: TRBJ2-1; clone_size: .; cdr3_length: 12; d_call: TRBD2; v_call: TRBV2; cdr3_aa: CASGGDYNEQFF; cdr3_nt: TGTGCCAGTGGGGGGGATTACAATGAGCAGTTCTTC
j_call: TRBJ1-1; clone_size: few; cdr3_length: 13; d_call: .; v_call: TRBV2; cdr3_aa: CASSGDMNTEAFF; cdr3_nt: TGTGCCAGCAGTGGGGACATGAACACTGAAGCTTTCTTT
j_call: TRBJ1-2; clone_size: .; cdr3_length: 14; d_call: .; v_call: TRBV5-1; cdr3_aa: CASSPSTENYGYTF; cdr3_nt: TGCGCCAGCAGCCCCTCGACAGAGAACTATGGCTACACCTTC
j_call: TRBJ2-7; clone_size: .; cdr3_length: 14; d_call: .; v_call: TRBV3-1/TRBV3-2; cdr3_aa: CASSPQGSSYEQYF; cdr3_nt: TGTGCCAGCAGCCCCCAGGGAAGCTCCTACGAGCAGTACTTC
j_call: TRBJ2-5; clone_size: few; cdr3_length: 15; d_call: TRBD1; v_call: TRBV28; cdr3_aa: CASRPRDRVGKTQYF; cdr3_nt: TGTGCCAGCAGACCGAGGGACAGGGTCGGGAAGACCCAGTACTTC
j_call: TRBJ1-2; clone_size: .; cdr3_length: 15; d_call: TRBD1; v_call: TRBV27; cdr3_aa: CASSSPGTGVRGYTF; cdr3_nt: TGTGCCAGCAGTTCCCCCGGGACAGGGGTGAGGGGCTACACCTTC
j_call: TRBJ2-6; clone_size: .; cdr3_length: 16; d_call: .; v_call: TRBV19; cdr3_aa: CASSPLVYTGANVLTF; cdr3_nt: TGTGCCAGTAGTCCCCTGGTTTACACTGGGGCCAACGTCCTGACTTTC
j_call: TRBJ2-3; clone_size: .; cdr3_length: 15; d_call: TRBD2; v_call: TRBV9; cdr3_aa: CASSVGAGVTDTQYF; cdr3_nt: TGTGCCAGCAGCGTTGGAGCGGGAGTAACAGATACGCAGTATTTT
j_call: TRBJ1-2; clone_size: .; cdr3_length: 14; d_call: TRBD1; v_call: TRBV24-1; cdr3_aa: CATSDPRDSYGYTF; cdr3_nt: TGTGCCACCAGTGACCCCCGGGACAGCTATGGCTACACCTTC
j_call: TRBJ2-7; clone_size: .; cdr3_length: 14; d_call: .; v_call: TRBV11-3; cdr3_aa: CASSLQRSSYEQYF; cdr3_nt: TGTGCCAGCAGCTTACAGCGGTCCTCCTACGAGCAGTACTTC
j_call: TRBJ1-1; clone_size: .; cdr3_length: 12; d_call: .; v_call: TRBV9; cdr3_aa: CASSPGGLFAFF; cdr3_nt: TGTGCCAGCAGCCCTGGCGGGCTGTTCGCTTTCTTT
j_call: TRBJ1-2; clone_size: .; cdr3_length: 14; d_call: TRBD1; v_call: TRBV11-2; cdr3_aa: CASRADRASFGYTF; cdr3_nt: TGTGCCAGCAGAGCGGACAGGGCCTCATTCGGCTACACCTTC
j_call: TRBJ2-2; clone_size: .; cdr3_length: 16; d_call: .; v_call: TRBV2; cdr3_aa: CASRDLPGQNTGELFF; cdr3_nt: TGTGCCAGCAGGGACCTTCCCGGACAGAACACCGGGGAGCTGTTTTTT
j_call: TRBJ1-2; clone_size: .; cdr3_length: 14; d_call: TRBD1; v_call: TRBV3-1/TRBV3-2; cdr3_aa: CASRSTGDWDGYTF; cdr3_nt: TGTGCCAGCAGGAGTACAGGGGATTGGGATGGCTACACCTTC
j_call: TRBJ2-2; clone_size: medium-sized; cdr3_length: 14; d_call: .; v_call: TRBV5-5; cdr3_aa: CASSSGQNTGELFF; cdr3_nt: TGTGCCAGCAGCTCTGGACAGAACACCGGGGAGCTGTTTTTT
j_call: TRBJ2-1; clone_size: .; cdr3_length: 15; d_call: TRBD2; v_call: TRBV10-3; cdr3_aa: CAISGSGSSYNEQFF; cdr3_nt: TGTGCCATCAGTGGAAGCGGGAGTTCCTACAATGAGCAGTTCTTC
j_call: TRBJ1-3; clone_size: .; cdr3_length: 16; d_call: .; v_call: TRBV28; cdr3_aa: CASSLGGGNSGNTIYF; cdr3_nt: TGTGCCAGCAGTCTGGGGGGGGGAAACTCTGGAAACACCATATATTTT
j_call: TRBJ1-4; clone_size: once; cdr3_length: 13; d_call: .; v_call: TRBV20-1; cdr3_aa: CSASPQGSEKLFF; cdr3_nt: TGCAGTGCTAGTCCCCAGGGGAGTGAAAAACTGTTTTTT
j_call: TRBJ1-1; clone_size: .; cdr3_length: 14; d_call: TRBD1; v_call: TRBV28; cdr3_aa: CASSLRQGRTEAFF; cdr3_nt: TGTGCCAGCAGTCTACGACAGGGCCGTACTGAAGCTTTCTTT
j_call: TRBJ2-2; clone_size: .; cdr3_length: 14; d_call: .; v_call: TRBV28; cdr3_aa: CASSPGGGIGELFF; cdr3_nt: TGTGCCAGCAGTCCTGGTGGAGGAATCGGGGAGCTGTTTTTT
j_call: TRBJ2-7; clone_size: .; cdr3_length: 12; d_call: .; v_call: TRBV10-1; cdr3_aa: CASSTIQGEQYF; cdr3_nt: TGCGCCAGCAGTACAATACAGGGCGAGCAGTACTTC
j_call: TRBJ2-7; clone_size: .; cdr3_length: 13; d_call: .; v_call: TRBV19; cdr3_aa: CASSIEGSDEQYF; cdr3_nt: TGTGCCAGTAGTATAGAGGGGAGCGACGAGCAGTACTTC
j_call: TRBJ2-3; clone_size: .; cdr3_length: 15; d_call: TRBD2; v_call: TRBV6-5; cdr3_aa: CATIFSGEGLGTQYF; cdr3_nt: TGTGCCACCATCTTTAGCGGGGAGGGCCTAGGTACGCAGTATTTT
j_call: TRBJ2-3; clone_size: once; cdr3_length: 15; d_call: .; v_call: TRBV25-1; cdr3_aa: CASSEAVRGADTQYF; cdr3_nt: TGTGCCAGCAGTGAGGCGGTTAGGGGCGCAGATACGCAGTATTTT
j_call: TRBJ2-2; clone_size: .; cdr3_length: 15; d_call: .; v_call: TRBV19; cdr3_aa: CASSYGTTGTGELFF; cdr3_nt: TGTGCCAGTAGTTACGGGACAACGGGCACCGGGGAGCTGTTTTTT
j_call: TRBJ1-3; clone_size: .; cdr3_length: 15; d_call: TRBD1; v_call: TRBV30; cdr3_aa: CAWTRQGFSGNTIYF; cdr3_nt: TGTGCCTGGACCAGACAGGGATTCTCTGGAAACACCATATATTTT
j_call: TRBJ2-3; clone_size: .; cdr3_length: 15; d_call: TRBD2; v_call: TRBV18; cdr3_aa: CASSPTGGETDTQYF; cdr3_nt: TGTGCCAGCTCACCGACGGGAGGCGAGACAGATACGCAGTATTTT
j_call: TRBJ1-6; clone_size: .; cdr3_length: 12; d_call: TRBD1; v_call: TRBV29-1; cdr3_aa: CSHDREDSPLHF; cdr3_nt: TGCAGCCATGACAGGGAGGATTCACCCCTCCACTTT
j_call: TRBJ2-7; clone_size: once; cdr3_length: 11; d_call: .; v_call: TRBV28; cdr3_aa: CASKLAREQYF; cdr3_nt: TGTGCCAGCAAATTGGCGAGGGAGCAGTACTTC
j_call: TRBJ2-7; clone_size: .; cdr3_length: 14; d_call: TRBD1; v_call: TRBV30; cdr3_aa: CAYERDREHPEQYF; cdr3_nt: TGTGCCTATGAACGGGACAGGGAGCACCCCGAGCAGTACTTC
j_call: TRBJ1-3; clone_size: .; cdr3_length: 15; d_call: .; v_call: TRBV30; cdr3_aa: CAWSVLVGSGNTIYF; cdr3_nt: TGTGCCTGGAGTGTACTAGTGGGGTCTGGAAACACCATATATTTT
j_call: TRBJ2-7; clone_size: few; cdr3_length: 14; d_call: TRBD1; v_call: TRBV5-1; cdr3_aa: CASSLADRGDEQYF; cdr3_nt: TGCGCCAGCAGCTTGGCCGACAGGGGAGACGAGCAGTACTTC
j_call: TRBJ2-5; clone_size: .; cdr3_length: 14; d_call: .; v_call: TRBV11-1; cdr3_aa: CASSLNRVRETQYF; cdr3_nt: TGTGCCAGCAGCTTAAACAGGGTCCGGGAGACCCAGTACTTC
j_call: TRBJ2-5; clone_size: .; cdr3_length: 11; d_call: .; v_call: TRBV30; cdr3_aa: CAWSVSRTQYF; cdr3_nt: TGTGCCTGGAGTGTATCGCGGACCCAGTACTTC
j_call: TRBJ2-7; clone_size: .; cdr3_length: 15; d_call: .; v_call: TRBV18; cdr3_aa: CASSPRFELQDEQYF; cdr3_nt: TGTGCCAGCTCACCCCGGTTTGAGTTGCAAGACGAGCAGTACTTC
j_call: TRBJ2-1; clone_size: .; cdr3_length: 14; d_call: TRBD2; v_call: TRBV29-1; cdr3_aa: CSVRSGGLYNEQFF; cdr3_nt: TGCAGCGTCCGTAGCGGGGGGCTATACAATGAGCAGTTCTTC
j_call: TRBJ2-5; clone_size: .; cdr3_length: 14; d_call: .; v_call: TRBV21-1; cdr3_aa: CASSNRARFETQYF; cdr3_nt: TGTGCCAGCAGCAACCGAGCTCGGTTTGAGACCCAGTACTTC
j_call: TRBJ2-7; clone_size: .; cdr3_length: 15; d_call: .; v_call: TRBV2; cdr3_aa: CASRPDYALSYEQYF; cdr3_nt: TGTGCCAGCAGACCGGACTACGCCCTCTCCTACGAGCAGTACTTC
j_call: TRBJ2-7; clone_size: .; cdr3_length: 14; d_call: TRBD1; v_call: TRBV10-3; cdr3_aa: CAISYRDRVNEQYF; cdr3_nt: TGTGCCATCAGCTATAGGGACAGGGTAAACGAGCAGTACTTC
j_call: TRBJ1-2; clone_size: .; cdr3_length: 14; d_call: .; v_call: TRBV27; cdr3_aa: CASTSRDIVYGYTF; cdr3_nt: TGTGCCAGCACCTCCCGGGACATAGTTTATGGCTACACCTTC
j_call: TRBJ2-2; clone_size: .; cdr3_length: 13; d_call: .; v_call: TRBV5-1; cdr3_aa: CASRAGGTGELFF; cdr3_nt: TGCGCCAGCAGAGCAGGGGGGACCGGGGAGCTGTTTTTT
j_call: TRBJ1-5; clone_size: .; cdr3_length: 14; d_call: TRBD1; v_call: TRBV5-1; cdr3_aa: CASSRTGGNQPQHF; cdr3_nt: TGCGCCAGCAGCAGGACAGGGGGCAATCAGCCCCAGCATTTT
j_call: TRBJ1-5; clone_size: .; cdr3_length: 17; d_call: TRBD1; v_call: TRBV5-1; cdr3_aa: CASSPQGAIKGNQPQHF; cdr3_nt: TGCGCCAGCAGTCCTCAGGGGGCAATCAAGGGGAATCAGCCCCAGCATTTT